The clone carrying this T cell receptor (beta chain) has more than one count but fewer than ten. This record belongs to a study of T cells in Graves' hyperthyroidism and ophthalmopathy. RNA transcripts yielded amplified TCR beta CDR3 regions. The TCR CDR3 was amplified in a first-round RT-PCR using the HTBI primer set. Each CDR3 protein is one row after TCRdb ran MiXCR on the multiplex PCR reads. The sample has fewer than 400,000 distinct CDR3 sequences; approximately 16% are singletons. The germline CDR1 and CDR2 sequences are MNHNS and SASEGT. The CDR3 covers 13 residues. Trimming stripped 7 bases from V and 3 bases from J, with 12 bases between.

The genes are TRBV6-1 and TRBJ1-2; no reliable D call. The origin of this receptor is a man aged 25-40 years with Graves' hyperthyroidism. Specimen: blood. In DNA, the CDR3 is TGTGCCAGCATGGAGTCGGCGGACTATGGCTACACCTTC. Translation: CASMESADYGYTF.